Presented here are 8 T cell receptor beta chains from one specimen sequenced in a study of OX40 agonist ivuxolimab in advanced cancers. The library relied on the immunoSEQ multiplex PCR assay. Held by TCRdb, this immuneACCESS table contains in-frame sequences only and omits some clones. Under half of the omission traces to an unresolved V gene where checked; the cause of the rest is unknown. The sample has around 100,000 clones on record, 91% of them singletons. 0.54% of the sample is in the top ten clones. Sequenced here: CD4+ or CD8+ T cells sorted from blood, sampled in a trial of the OX40 agonist ivuxolimab. These receptors came from an adult with an advanced solid tumor such as melanoma, head and neck, liver or kidney cancer.

Here the CDR3 reads CASRGGENNEQFF. CDR3 bases: TGCGCCAGCAGAGGGGGCGAGAACAATGAGCAGTTCTTC. This chain connects TRBV5-1 to TRBJ2-1; 7 bases fit TRBD1. The V segment lost 5 bases and the J segment 5 bases; nucleotides outside the gene matches: 4. The CDR3 sequence is 13 residues long. Germline-derived CDR1 and CDR2 are SGHRS and YFSETQ.

V gene TRBV4-1 combines with J gene TRBJ2-7; unclear D gene. Per germline, CDR1 MGHRA and CDR2 YSYEKL. With 1 base removed from V and 12 bases from J, the gap between germline ends came to 13 bases. This CDR3 has 12 residues. CDR3 DNA sequence: TGCGCCAGCAGCCAAGTTGGAAATGCCCCGTACTTC. Protein sequence: CASSQVGNAPYF.

The rearrangement joins TRBV27 to TRBJ2-5; no definite D call. The closer fit of TRBJ2-7 to the DNA end suggests the J call may be wrong. Germline loops: CDR1 MNHEY, CDR2 SMNVEV (reference sequence). CDR3 length: 12 amino acids. The CDR3 bases are TGTGCCAGCAGCTCGACCTCCTACGAGCAGTACTTC. Translating gives CASSSTSYEQYF.

The chain uses TRBV6-5 and TRBJ2-1; 11 positions agree with TRBD1. V shed 0 bases, J shed 8 bases, and the junction held 3 bases outside the gene matches. The CDR3 is 15 amino acids. Per the germline V gene, CDR1 is MNHEY and CDR2 is SVGAGI. The CDR3 is CASSYSRTGGYEQFF. DNA for the CDR3: TGTGCCAGCAGTTACTCAAGGACAGGGGGCTATGAGCAGTTCTTC.

This rearrangement joins TRBV7-9 to TRBJ1-4; D is unresolved. CDR1 SEHNR and CDR2 FQNEAQ come from the germline V gene (reference sequence). This CDR3 region has 17 residues. V lost 6 bases to trimming and J lost 0 bases, with 17 bases between them. DNA of the CDR3: TGTGCCAGCAGTCCCTGGGAACGGATGACAACTAATGAAAAACTGTTTTTT. It specifies CASSPWERMTTNEKLFF.

J is TRBJ1-2 and V is TRBV5-1, with D perhaps TRBD1 (6 bases). CDR3 length: 15 amino acids. Germline-derived CDR1 and CDR2 are SGHRS and YFSETQ. Trimming removed 2 bases at V and 4 bases at J, with 15 bases between. CDR3: CASSFSNPQGYGYTF. CDR3 bases: TGCGCCAGCAGCTTTAGTAACCCACAGGGCTATGGCTACACCTTC.

This chain joins TRBV27 and TRBJ1-5; TRBD1 might be the D (6 bases). The V end was cut by 5 bases, the J end by 1 base, with 15 bases between. There are 16 residues in the CDR3. Per the germline V gene, CDR1 is MNHEY and CDR2 is SMNVEV (reference sequence). This chain's CDR3 is CASSLWGGLSNQPQHF. The CDR3 DNA sequence: TGTGCCAGCAGTCTCTGGGGGGGGCTAAGCAATCAGCCCCAGCATTTT.

V usage is TRBV5-4 and J usage is TRBJ1-5; D ambiguous. This CDR3 has 14 amino acids. Germline V CDR1 and CDR2: SGHNT, YYREEE (reference sequence). Trimming shortened V by 2 bases and J by 5 bases, and 11 bases separated the two germline ends. The CDR3 loop is CASSFRRVYQPQHF. The CDR3 DNA is TGTGCCAGCAGCTTTCGCCGGGTTTATCAGCCCCAGCATTTT.